This T cell receptor (beta chain) was identified in a study of T cells in Graves' hyperthyroidism and ophthalmopathy. On the study more broadly: Peripheral blood collection took place at initial diagnosis, before any treatment. Whole-study results and caveats: Most thyroid clonotypes that were expanded above 0.001 also turned up in blood.

This clonotype was recorded at least ten times. The antigen is undetermined. Amplification of TCR beta CDR3 regions used RNA as the template. The HTBI primer set was used in a first-round RT-PCR of the TCR CDR3. One entry per CDR3 protein, called by TCRdb with MiXCR from the multiplex PCR reads. Of some 650,000 distinct CDR3 sequences detected, more than 15% appear once; the ten largest clones hold 2.5% to 4%. Germline CDR1 reads SGHAT; CDR2 reads FQNNGV. The length of the CDR3 is 12 residues. The V end was cut by 8 bases, the J end by 6 bases, with 11 bases between. Patients showing uncontrolled infection, other autoimmune disease, pregnancy or lactation were ineligible.

This receptor was obtained from a woman in her thirties or forties with Graves' ophthalmopathy. Sequencing was performed on blood. The rearrangement uses TRBV11-2 and TRBJ2-1, with D perhaps matching TRBD2 (7 bases). CDR3 amino acids: CASGGAGNEQFF. The CDR3 DNA sequence: TGTGCCAGCGGGGGGGCCGGCAATGAGCAGTTCTTC.